This record looks at one T cell receptor (beta chain) sequence and its context. Produced via immunoSEQ multiplex PCR; TCRdb's table is partial and in-frame only. In the table there are 150,000 to 200,000 clones, around 90% of which are singletons. This entry comes from a study of control samples from healthy donors and cancer patients. The TCR was taken from a woman aged 45-60 years in good health. Sequenced material: blood.

The CDR3 loop is CASSYSGQSGNQPQHF. CDR3 DNA sequence: TGTGCCAGCAGTTACTCGGGTCAGTCAGGCAATCAGCCCCAGCATTTT. The chain uses TRBV6-6 and TRBJ1-5; D remains ambiguous. V lost 0 bases to trimming and J lost 2 bases, with 11 bases between them. This CDR3 region has 16 residues. The V gene's germline CDR1 is MNHNY and CDR2 SVGAGI (reference sequence).